The present T cell receptor (beta chain) was sequenced within a study of CD8 T cells in ankylosing spondylitis. Study-wide points: Several of the motif variants were reported before in synovial fluid and blood from reactive arthritis. It appeared that ankylosing spondylitis blood was characterized by a TCR beta motif of seven or eight highly homologous variants. There was reportedly significant enrichment of clones that were disease-linked in matched ankylosing spondylitis synovial fluid.

TCRdb reprocessed the 5' RACE reads with MiXCR, giving one entry per CDR3 protein. Here the sample spans fewer than 400,000 distinct CDR3 sequences, approximately 8.2% being singletons. There are many counts of this clonotype. The target antigen is unknown. Germline CDR1 and CDR2: SGDLS and YYNGEE. CDR3 length equals 16 residues. V lost 0 bases to trimming and J lost 0 bases; unmatched junction nucleotides: 5. The sample consisted of blood, either unsorted or a sorted T cell fraction (not recorded which). The TCR was taken from a male donor with ankylosing spondylitis. The chain combines TRBV9 with TRBJ2-7; the match to TRBD1 covers 8 bases. The CDR3, as DNA: TGTGCCAGCAGCGTAGCGGACAGGGTACCCTCCTACGAGCAGTACTTC. As protein: CASSVADRVPSYEQYF. Using reference TRBV9 and TRBJ2-7 for the parts outside the CDR3, the full variable domain is DSGVTQTPKHLITATGQRVTLRCSPRSGDLSVYWYQQSLDQGLQFLIQYYNGEERAKGNILERFSAQQFPDLHSELNLSSLELGDSALYFCASSVADRVPSYEQYFGPGTRLTVT.